This T cell receptor beta chain is drawn from a study of glioma-infiltrating T cells. Amplification of TCR alpha and beta CDR3 regions from RNA used iRepertoire nested multiplex PCR. For one-step reverse transcription and amplification, 100-400 ng of tissue mRNA or PBMC total RNA was used. Each CDR3 protein gets one entry after TCRdb re-called the multiplex PCR reads with MiXCR. The sample records tens of thousands of distinct CDR3 sequences, 40% being singletons. The CDR3 sequence is 14 residues long. Germline CDR1 is MNHEY and CDR2 is SVGAGI. In regard to this clonotype: The junction differs from germline at one of its ends, possibly a read error.

Sequenced: glioma tissue, nonneoplastic brain tissue, or PBMCs (not recorded which). This clonotype was sampled from a human donor with low-grade glioma or glioblastoma, undergoing nonglioma brain surgery, or in good health (not recorded which). The chain employs TRBV6-5 and TRBJ2-1; 7 bases line up with TRBD2. For the CDR3, the DNA is TGTGCCAGCATTTACGGGCTAGCGGATTCCATTCAGTTCTTC. Its translation is CASIYGLADSIQFF.